This entry lists 2 T cell receptor beta chains sequenced from one sample in a study of CD8+CD57+ T cells in acquired aplastic anemia. For sequencing, patients were chosen who had shown expansion of CD8+CD57+ cells by flow cytometry. The template used for profiling TCR beta VDJ and CDR3 was genomic DNA. TCRdb used MiXCR to reprocess the reads, holding one entry per CDR3 protein. The repertoire has 190,000 or so distinct CDR3 sequences, roughly 50% of them found once; the top ten carry under 2%. Sample: sorted CD4+, CD8+, or CD8+CD57+ T cells (not recorded which) from PBMCs. Receptor source: a human donor with aplastic anemia.

The J gene is TRBJ1-6, the V gene TRBV2; weak D call: TRBD1 (5 bases). CDR1 and CDR2 (germline): SNHLY, FYNNEI. There are 15 residues in the CDR3. V lost 10 bases, J lost 6 bases, and 19 bases lay in between. This chain's CDR3 is CATMGDPAGNSPLHF. For the CDR3, the DNA is TGTGCCACCATGGGGGATCCGGCCGGTAATTCACCCCTCCACTTT.

The chain has TRBV24-1 and TRBJ2-1; D may be TRBD1 (6 bases). The CDR3 length is 16 residues. CDR1 and CDR2 from the germline V gene are KGHDR and SFDVKD. Trimming stripped 4 bases from V and 0 bases from J, with 12 bases between. The CDR3 DNA reads as TGTGCCACCAGTGACCCTACAGGGAACTCCTACAATGAGCAGTTCTTC. This sequence encodes CATSDPTGNSYNEQFF.